The 31 T cell receptor beta chains below all came from one sample that was sequenced in a study of blood T cell repertoires in COVID-19. TCRdb's table, derived via immunoSEQ multiplex PCR, lists solely in-frame clones and lacks some. Here the sample spans about 360,000 clones, around 86% being singletons. Material: peripheral blood. Every receptor here comes from a human donor in a cohort sampled during active COVID-19.

The chain employs TRBV19 and TRBJ2-3; the match to TRBD2 covers 8 bases. The germline V gene has CDR1 LNHDA and CDR2 SQIVND (reference sequence). CDR3 size: 16 residues. The V and J ends lost 4 bases and 6 bases, in that order; junction bases with no gene match: 12. The CDR3 region has the DNA TGTGCCAGTAGTAAATCCCCGAGCGGGAGCGGGGATACGCAGTATTTT. It specifies CASSKSPSGSGDTQYF.

This chain uses TRBV9 with TRBJ2-3, with TRBD2 identical over 10 bases. The V and J ends lost 3 bases and 0 bases, in that order; junction bases with no gene match: 1. This CDR3 comprises 15 residues. The germline CDR1 and CDR2 sequences are SGDLS and YYNGEE. The CDR3 coding sequence is TGTGCCAGCAGCGGTAGCGGGGGGAGCACAGATACGCAGTATTTT. Translated, it gives CASSGSGGSTDTQYF.

This chain uses TRBV6-5 with TRBJ2-3; TRBD2 might be the D (5 bases). The CDR3 length is 13 residues. Germline values: CDR1 MNHEY, CDR2 SVGAGI. The ends were cut back, 5 bases at V and 4 bases at J, with 10 bases in the middle. Here the CDR3 DNA reads TGTGCCAGCAGTAAACTAGGTCCAGATACGCAGTATTTT. It encodes CASSKLGPDTQYF.

V gene TRBV18 combines with J gene TRBJ1-1, with D unresolved. The germline V gene has CDR1 KGHSH and CDR2 LQKENI. V lost 6 bases to trimming and J lost 4 bases, with 15 bases between them. This CDR3 region has 14 residues. The chain's CDR3 is CASSTGFWSTEAFF. DNA of the CDR3: TGTGCCAGCTCGACCGGGTTCTGGAGCACTGAAGCTTTCTTT.

The chain is built from TRBV11-2 and TRBJ2-7; 8 nucleotides line up with TRBD1. Trimming took 1 base from V and 3 from J; bases not matched to a gene: 14. The germline gives CDR1 SGHAT, CDR2 FQNNGV. This CDR3 region has 18 residues. CDR3 DNA: TGTGCCAGCAGCTTAGCGTCAGGGGGCGCTTTCCCCAACTACGAGCAGTACTTC. This encodes CASSLASGGAFPNYEQYF.

The chain uses TRBV7-8 and TRBJ2-7; TRBD2 is a possible D gene (6 bases). V gave up 4 bases and J gave up 1 base, with 11 bases separating them. The CDR3 sequence is 14 residues long. Germline CDR1 and CDR2: SGHVS and FQNEAQ. In DNA form, the CDR3 reads TGTGCCAGCAGCTCTTTGACTAGTTCCTACGAGCAGTACTTC. Residues: CASSSLTSSYEQYF. Variable domain in full (rest from reference TRBV7-8 and TRBJ2-7): GAGVSQSPRYKVAKRGQDVALRCDPISGHVSLFWYQQALGQGPEFLTYFQNEAQLDKSGLPSDRFFAERPEGSVSTLKIQRTQQEDSAVYLCASSSLTSSYEQYFGPGTRLTVT.

The gene calls are TRBV4-1 and TRBJ1-2; D is perhaps TRBD1 (6 bases). V was pared by 2 bases and J by 8 bases, with 15 bases between. The CDR3 sequence is 14 residues long. The germline CDR1 and CDR2 sequences are MGHRA and YSYEKL. The CDR3 sequence: CASSQLDSPGGYTF. CDR3 in DNA: TGCGCCAGCAGCCAACTGGACAGCCCAGGCGGCTACACCTTC.

This clone was detected once. The V call is TRBV5-1, the J call TRBJ2-7, with 11 bases fitting TRBD1. This CDR3 comprises 15 residues. After removal of 3 bases from V and 5 bases from J, the junction contained 7 bases not matched to a gene. The germline CDR1 and CDR2 sequences are SGHRS and YFSETQ. CDR3 DNA: TGCGCCAGCAGCTCCAGGACAGGGGGCTTAAACGAGCAGTACTTC. Residues: CASSSRTGGLNEQYF.

This clone was counted only a few times. V is TRBV6-2 or TRBV6-3 and J is TRBJ2-1; D call uncertain. The CDR3 consists of 16 residues. V lost 2 bases and J 0 bases, leaving 11 bases between the germline ends. Germline CDR1 is MNHEY and CDR2 is SVGEGT. Here the CDR3 reads CASSYRVVSSYNEQFF. CDR3 in DNA: TGTGCCAGCAGTTACCGCGTCGTGAGCTCCTACAATGAGCAGTTCTTC.

The CDR3 reads CASSSSGGTVYGYTF. In DNA form, the CDR3 reads TGTGCCAGCAGCTCTTCGGGGGGGACAGTCTATGGCTACACCTTC. The chain couples TRBV11-2 to TRBJ1-2; 7 bases fit TRBD1. The CDR3 length is 15 residues. Germline CDR1 is SGHAT and CDR2 is FQNNGV. V lost 4 bases to trimming and J lost 4 bases; unmatched junction nucleotides: 9.

This clone has a handful of counts. The chain links TRBV2 to TRBJ1-2, with 9 bases that match TRBD1. Per the germline V gene, CDR1 is SNHLY and CDR2 is FYNNEI. There are 13 residues in the CDR3. J was trimmed by 4 bases and V by 9 bases; bases with no gene match: 6. The CDR3 is CASLDRGGYGYTF. The CDR3 nucleotides read TGTGCCAGTTTGGACAGGGGAGGCTATGGCTACACCTTC.

The V call is TRBV7-2, the J call TRBJ2-7; 7 nucleotides match TRBD1. Germline V gene lookup returns CDR1 SGHTA and CDR2 FQGNSA. Trimming took 4 bases from V and 5 from J; bases not matched to a gene: 5. The CDR3 has 13 residues. The CDR3 DNA is TGTGCCAGCAGCTCCAGGGGGTTGGACGAGCAGTACTTC. Translating gives CASSSRGLDEQYF.

The chain links TRBV15 to TRBJ2-2, with 11 bases aligning to TRBD1. Looked up from germline, CDR1 is LNHNV and CDR2 is YYDKDF (reference sequence). This CDR3 has 18 amino acids. J lost 6 bases, V lost 2 bases, and 11 bases had no gene match. The CDR3: CATSRTGTGGLGPGELFF. The CDR3 coding sequence is TGTGCCACCAGCAGAACCGGGACAGGGGGACTAGGTCCCGGGGAGCTGTTTTTT.

The J gene is TRBJ2-5, the V gene TRBV5-1, with D tentatively TRBD1 (6 bases). The germline V gene has CDR1 SGHRS and CDR2 YFSETQ. V lost 0 bases, J lost 8 bases, and 14 bases lay in between. CDR3 length equals 14 residues. The CDR3 loop is CASSLEGGKRTQYF. CDR3 sequence (DNA): TGCGCCAGCAGCTTGGAAGGGGGTAAGAGAACCCAGTACTTC.

This chain links TRBV25-1 with TRBJ1-1, with D possibly TRBD1 on 5 matching bases. Germline V lookup: CDR1 MGHDK, CDR2 SYGVNS. CDR3 length: 15 amino acids. The germline V and J ends were trimmed by 1 base and 5 bases, with 14 bases remaining between them. DNA of the CDR3: TGTGCCAGCAGTGAATTATGGGGAGGGGTGACTGAAGCTTTCTTT. This translates into CASSELWGGVTEAFF. Variable domain in full (rest from reference TRBV25-1 and TRBJ1-1): EADIYQTPRYLVIGTGKKITLECSQTMGHDKMYWYQQDPGMELHLIHYSYGVNSTEKGDLSSESTVSRIRTEHFPLTLESARPSHTSQYLCASSELWGGVTEAFFGQGTRLTVV.

The chain has TRBV24-1 and TRBJ2-2; D possibly corresponds to TRBD1 (6 bases). The CDR3 length is 14 residues. CDR1 is KGHDR, CDR2 SFDVKD, per germline. V was cut by 5 bases and J by 2 bases, with 8 bases left in between. The CDR3 DNA reads as TGTGCCACCAGTGTGACAGGAAACACCGGGGAGCTGTTTTTT. Amino acid sequence: CATSVTGNTGELFF.

CDR3 protein: CASSSYRTSQYNEQFF. As DNA, the CDR3 is TGTGCCAGCAGCTCTTATCGGACTAGCCAGTACAATGAGCAGTTCTTC. This chain links TRBV11-2 with TRBJ2-1; 8 nucleotides align to TRBD2. V gave up 4 bases and J gave up 4 bases; unmatched junction bases: 9. Germline CDR1 is SGHAT and CDR2 is FQNNGV. The CDR3 spans 16 residues.

The V call is TRBV5-4, the J call TRBJ2-7; 7 nucleotides match TRBD1. The CDR3 is made up of 13 amino acids. J lost 3 bases, V lost 3 bases, and 3 bases had no gene match. The germline gives CDR1 SGHNT, CDR2 YYREEE (reference sequence). For the CDR3, the DNA is TGTGCCAGCAGCTGGGACAGTGACTACGAGCAGTACTTC. Translating it yields CASSWDSDYEQYF.

The V and J genes are TRBV23-1 and TRBJ1-2; D gene uncertain. TRBV23-1 is an open reading frame, and its role is uncertain. Trimming removed 2 bases at V and 8 bases at J, with 9 bases between. CDR3 length: 12 residues. DNA of the CDR3: TGCGCCAGCAGTCAAATATATCTGGGCTACACCTTC. Residues: CASSQIYLGYTF.

The rearrangement links TRBV23-1 to TRBJ2-7; D is perhaps TRBD2 (6 bases). TRBV23-1 falls under the ORF class, with uncertain function. Between the trimmed V and J ends, which lost 0 bases and 5 bases, there was a span of 23 bases. The CDR3 runs 18 residues. The CDR3 DNA sequence: TGCGCCAGCAGTCAATCGTGGTATTGGGAGGAAGTTGTTAACGAGCAGTACTTC. It specifies CASSQSWYWEEVVNEQYF.

This sequence joins TRBV30 and TRBJ1-5, with D perhaps TRBD1 (5 bases). The V and J ends lost 5 bases and 7 bases respectively, with 18 bases between them. The CDR3 contains 14 residues. Germline CDR1 and CDR2: GTSNPN and SVGIG (reference sequence). In nucleotides, the CDR3 is TGTGCCTGGGGTGGAGGGACCTCCAGGCAGCCCCAGCATTTT. Protein sequence: CAWGGGTSRQPQHF.

This clone was seen only once. The chain recombines TRBV6-5 with TRBJ2-1; D possibly corresponds to TRBD2 (6 bases). The CDR3 consists of 15 residues. V dropped 5 bases and J dropped 0 bases, with 11 bases sitting between them. Germline assignment: CDR1 MNHEY and CDR2 SVGAGI. The CDR3 region is CASSPGGSSYNEQFF. In DNA, the CDR3 is TGTGCCAGCAGTCCCGGAGGGAGCTCCTACAATGAGCAGTTCTTC.

V is TRBV7-9 and J is TRBJ2-7, with a tentative D call TRBD1 (6 bases). Deletions cut 4 bases from V and 3 bases from J, with 7 bases between. In germline, CDR1 is SEHNR, CDR2 FQNEAQ (reference sequence). This CDR3 has 12 amino acids. CDR3 DNA sequence: TGTGCCAGCAGCTACAGGGACTACGAGCAGTACTTC. Its protein product is CASSYRDYEQYF.

V and J are TRBV2 and TRBJ2-2, with D possibly TRBD1 on 6 matching bases. V was trimmed by 6 bases and J by 5 bases, leaving 13 bases between them. The CDR3 runs to 14 residues. The V gene's germline CDR1 is SNHLY and CDR2 FYNNEI. Written as DNA, the CDR3 is TGTGCCAGCAGAGGGGGTATGGGGACCGGGGAGCTGTTTTTT. Amino acid sequence: CASRGGMGTGELFF.

As for this clone: In the same sample, other DNA sequences code for this CDR3. V usage is TRBV29-1 and J usage is TRBJ2-7; TRBD1 matches 9 bases. The CDR3 length is 11 residues. CDR1 is SQVTM and CDR2 is ANQGSEA in the germline V gene. J lost 4 bases, V lost 6 bases, and 1 base had no gene match. The CDR3 DNA sequence: TGCAGCGTGGACAGGGGTTACGAGCAGTACTTC. Encoded protein: CSVDRGYEQYF.

The gene calls are TRBV7-6 and TRBJ1-5; 7 bases are a match to TRBD1. The CDR3 contains 13 residues. Germline V lookup: CDR1 SGHVS, CDR2 FNYEAQ. After removal of 4 bases from V and 6 bases from J, the junction contained 3 bases not matched to a gene. DNA for the CDR3: TGTGCCAGCAGCTCAGGGGGAAGTCAGCCCCAGCATTTT. It is translated as CASSSGGSQPQHF.

The chain recombines TRBV19 with TRBJ2-7; 11 nucleotides agree with TRBD2. CDR1 and CDR2 from the germline V gene are LNHDA and SQIVND (reference sequence). Losses at the gene ends were 6 bases for V and 2 bases for J; bases not matched to a gene: 6. The CDR3 runs to 15 residues. The CDR3 loop is CASRGSGRATYEQYF. CDR3 nucleotides: TGTGCCAGTAGGGGTAGCGGGAGGGCCACCTACGAGCAGTACTTC.

This clone was seen only a few times. The chain joins TRBV19 to TRBJ1-1; 7 nucleotides align to TRBD1. The trim removed 3 bases at V and 3 bases at J, leaving 4 bases unmatched. The V gene's germline CDR1 is LNHDA and CDR2 SQIVND (reference sequence). The CDR3 spans 14 residues. CDR3 in amino acids: CASSIDREYTEAFF. Here the CDR3 DNA reads TGTGCCAGTAGTATCGACAGGGAGTACACTGAAGCTTTCTTT.

A single count supports this clone. This chain joins TRBV28 and TRBJ1-1, with 8 bases matching TRBD1. Germline assignment: CDR1 MDHEN and CDR2 SYDVKM. With V trimmed by 6 bases and J by 3 bases, 6 bases remained unmatched. The CDR3 contains 14 residues. Here the CDR3 reads CASRARGQYTEAFF. DNA of the CDR3: TGTGCCAGCAGGGCCAGGGGGCAATACACTGAAGCTTTCTTT. The full variable domain, in which reference TRBV28 and TRBJ1-1 provide the parts outside the CDR3, is DVKVTQSSRYLVKRTGEKVFLECVQDMDHENMFWYRQDPGLGLRLIYFSYDVKMKEKGDIPEGYSVSREKKERFSLILESASTNQTSMYLCASRARGQYTEAFFGQGTRLTVV.

This clone has just a few counts. The chain has TRBV30 and TRBJ1-1; D may be TRBD1 (6 bases). Trimming pared 5 bases from V and 1 base from J, leaving 17 bases between. The CDR3 length is 15 residues. Germline V CDR1 and CDR2: GTSNPN, SVGIG (reference sequence). CDR3 in amino acids: CAWSEGGAENTEAFF. CDR3 sequence (DNA): TGTGCCTGGTCCGAGGGGGGGGCAGAGAACACTGAAGCTTTCTTT.

This clone has a single count. The chain employs TRBV7-9 and TRBJ1-1; 7 bases align to TRBD1. After removal of 1 base from V and 4 bases from J, the junction contained 6 bases not matched to a gene. The CDR3 is 15 amino acids. CDR1 and CDR2 (germline): SEHNR, FQNEAQ (reference sequence). CDR3 in DNA: TGTGCCAGCAGCTTAGACCAGACAGGGCTCACTGAAGCTTTCTTT. Protein sequence: CASSLDQTGLTEAFF.